This T cell receptor beta chain stems from a study of blood T cells in healthy people across ages. Primed by a sample-barcoded 5' primer and a J-beta primer mix, a second PCR proceeded for about 6 to 12 cycles. TCRdb re-called the 5' RACE reads with MiXCR, one entry per CDR3 protein. Of just over 1 million distinct CDR3 sequences in the sample, over 35% are singletons; the top ten hold about 20%. This CDR3 has 15 amino acids. V was shortened by 3 bases and J by 4 bases, with 15 bases between the two germline ends. CDR1 and CDR2 (germline): MNHEY, SMNVEV (reference sequence). The donors, all healthy, were Caucasians living in Russia, aged 6 to 90.

V gene TRBV27 combines with J gene TRBJ1-2; the D gene is possibly TRBD1 (5 bases). This sequence originates from a woman in her sixties or seventies in good health. The sample consisted of blood. CDR3 nucleotide sequence: TGTGCCAGCAGTTTCATTCCCGGGGGGGTCTATGGCTACACCTTC. This translates into CASSFIPGGVYGYTF.